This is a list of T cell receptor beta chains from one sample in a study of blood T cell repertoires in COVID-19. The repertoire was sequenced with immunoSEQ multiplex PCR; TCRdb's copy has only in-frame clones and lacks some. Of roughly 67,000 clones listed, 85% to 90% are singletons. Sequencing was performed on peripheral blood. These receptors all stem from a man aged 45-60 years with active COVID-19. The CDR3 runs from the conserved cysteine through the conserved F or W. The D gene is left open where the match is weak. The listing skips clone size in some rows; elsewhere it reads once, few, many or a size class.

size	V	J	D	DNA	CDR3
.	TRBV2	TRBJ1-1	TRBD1	TGTGCCAGCAGAGGGACAGGGAACACTGAAGCTTTCTTT	CASRGTGNTEAFF
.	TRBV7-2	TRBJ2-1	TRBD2	TGTGCCAGCAGCTTAGGGGGGGGTTATTACAATGAGCAGTTCTTC	CASSLGGGYYNEQFF
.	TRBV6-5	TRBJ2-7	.	TGTGCCAGCCACTTGGACGGGGGCTCCTACGAGCAGTACTTC	CASHLDGGSYEQYF
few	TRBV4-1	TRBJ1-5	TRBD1	TGCGCCAGCAGCCAAGAATACTTCAGGGGGAGGAATCAGCCCCAGCATTTT	CASSQEYFRGRNQPQHF
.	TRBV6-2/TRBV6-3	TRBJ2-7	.	TGTGCCAGCAGTTACCCAGCGGATAGCTCCTACGAGCAGTACTTC	CASSYPADSSYEQYF
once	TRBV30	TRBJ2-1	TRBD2	TGTGCCTGGAAGGGGGCTAGCGGGAAGCATGAGCAGTTCTTC	CAWKGASGKHEQFF
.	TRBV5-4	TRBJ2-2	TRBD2	TGTGCCAGCAGCTTAGGACTAGCGGGTGGGGGCACCGGGGAGCTGTTTTTT	CASSLGLAGGGTGELFF
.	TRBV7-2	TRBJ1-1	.	TGTGCCAGCAGCTTAGGTCCAGGGACAAACACTGAAGCTTTCTTT	CASSLGPGTNTEAFF
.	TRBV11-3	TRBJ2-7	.	TGTGCCAGCAGTGGTACTAGGTTCCACGAGCAGTACTTC	CASSGTRFHEQYF
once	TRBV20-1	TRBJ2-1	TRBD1	TGCAGTGCTAGTAGACAGGGCGCCTACAATGAGCAGTTCTTC	CSASRQGAYNEQFF
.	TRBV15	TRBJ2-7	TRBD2	TGTGCCACCAGCAGAGATACCCAGCGGGGGAACTACGAGCAGTACTTC	CATSRDTQRGNYEQYF
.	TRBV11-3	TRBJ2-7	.	TGTGCCAGCAGCTTAGACGGCGGCGGTCCCTACGAGCAGTACTTC	CASSLDGGGPYEQYF
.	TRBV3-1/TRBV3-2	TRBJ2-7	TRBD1	TGTGCCAGCAGCCAAAGACCTAGGGGGAGACAGGGGAGGATCGAGCAGTACTTC	CASSQRPRGRQGRIEQYF
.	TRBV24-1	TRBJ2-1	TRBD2	TGTGCCACCAGTGAAGGACTAGCGGGAGGAGGAGAGCAGTTCTTC	CATSEGLAGGGEQFF
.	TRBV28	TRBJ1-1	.	TGTGCCAGCAGTCCCCAGGTGGGCACTGAAGCTTTCTTT	CASSPQVGTEAFF
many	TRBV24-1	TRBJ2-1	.	TGTGCCACCAGTGATTTCCGGGGGTCCTCCTACAATGAGCAGTTCTTC	CATSDFRGSSYNEQFF
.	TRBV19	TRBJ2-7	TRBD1	TGTGCCAGTAGTATAGCCGGGACAGTCGGCCTAGAGCAGTACTTC	CASSIAGTVGLEQYF
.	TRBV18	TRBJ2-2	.	TGTGCCAGCTCACCACTTGACGGGGCCGGGGAGCTGTTTTTT	CASSPLDGAGELFF
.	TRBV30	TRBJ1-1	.	TGTGCCTGGAGTGTTAACGGACTAAACACTGAAGCTTTCTTT	CAWSVNGLNTEAFF
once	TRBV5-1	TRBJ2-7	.	TGCGCCAGCAGCTTGGTTACGGGAGCTTACGAGCAGTACTTC	CASSLVTGAYEQYF
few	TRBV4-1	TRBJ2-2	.	TGCGCCAGCAGCCAGCCGTTAAGGACAACCGGGGAGCTGTTTTTT	CASSQPLRTTGELFF
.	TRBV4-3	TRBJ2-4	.	TGCGCCAGCAGCCTGGAGGGGCAAGCACAAAACATTCAGTACTTC	CASSLEGQAQNIQYF
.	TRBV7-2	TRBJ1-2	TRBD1	TGTGCCAGCAGTCCAAGGGGGCGCGATGGCTACACCTTC	CASSPRGRDGYTF
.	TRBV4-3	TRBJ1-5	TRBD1	TGCGCCAGCAGCCAGGGACAGGGAGCCAATCAGCCCCAGCATTTT	CASSQGQGANQPQHF
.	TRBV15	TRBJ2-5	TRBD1	TGTGCCACCAGCAGAGATCGGGACAGGACAGAGACCCAGTACTTC	CATSRDRDRTETQYF
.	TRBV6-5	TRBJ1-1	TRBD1	TGTGCCAGCACCAGGGACAGGTTACCGAACACTGAAGCTTTCTTT	CASTRDRLPNTEAFF
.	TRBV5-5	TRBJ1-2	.	TGTGCCAGCAGCTGGACTAGGGGTGGCTACACCTTC	CASSWTRGGYTF
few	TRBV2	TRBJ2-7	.	TGTGCCAGCAAGGCAGGCTCCTACGAGCAGTACTTC	CASKAGSYEQYF
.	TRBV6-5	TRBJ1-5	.	TGTGCCAGCAGTACAGGGCCGGATCAGCCCCAGCATTTT	CASSTGPDQPQHF
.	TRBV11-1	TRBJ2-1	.	TGTGCCAGCAGACGGGAAGAATTCTTTGGTGAGCAGTTCTTC	CASRREEFFGEQFF
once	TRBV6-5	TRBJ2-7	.	TGTGCCAGCAGTTACTCAGCAGGAACCTACGAGCAGTACTTC	CASSYSAGTYEQYF
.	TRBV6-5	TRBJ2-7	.	TGTGCCAGCAGTCCCCCGGCTCGACTGCACTACGAGCAGTACTTC	CASSPPARLHYEQYF
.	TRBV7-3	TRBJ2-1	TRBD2	TGTGCCAGCAGCTTTCGGGGTGAGCGGGGCAACAATGAGCAGTTCTTC	CASSFRGERGNNEQFF
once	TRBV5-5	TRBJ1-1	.	TGTGCCAGCAGCTTGGAGGGGTGGTCTGAAGCTTTCTTT	CASSLEGWSEAFF
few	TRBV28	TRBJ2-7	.	TGTGCCAGCAGTAGCCCTACTTCGCAGCAGTACTTC	CASSSPTSQQYF